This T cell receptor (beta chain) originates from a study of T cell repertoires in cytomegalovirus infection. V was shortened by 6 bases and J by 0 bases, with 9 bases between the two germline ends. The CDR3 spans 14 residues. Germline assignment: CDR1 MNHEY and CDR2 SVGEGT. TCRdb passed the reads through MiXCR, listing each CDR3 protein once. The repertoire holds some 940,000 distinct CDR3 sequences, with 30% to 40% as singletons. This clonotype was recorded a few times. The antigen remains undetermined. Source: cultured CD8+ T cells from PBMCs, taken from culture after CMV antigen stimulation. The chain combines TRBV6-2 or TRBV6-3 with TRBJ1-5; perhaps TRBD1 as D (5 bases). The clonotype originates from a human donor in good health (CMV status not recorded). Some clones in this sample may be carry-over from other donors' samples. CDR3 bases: TGTGCCAGCAGCCAGGGACTTAGCAATCAGCCCCAGCATTTT. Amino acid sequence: CASSQGLSNQPQHF.